This entry lists 29 T cell receptor beta chains sequenced from one sample in a study of blood T cell repertoires in COVID-19. TCRdb's table, derived via immunoSEQ multiplex PCR, lists solely in-frame clones and lacks some. Altogether under 250,000 clones are present, about 90% being singletons, with the ten largest covering 2% to 3%. Sequencing input: peripheral blood. These receptors were obtained from a man aged 30-40 years with COVID-19, enrolled during active disease.

This clone is a singleton in its sample. The CDR3 sequence is CASSLDSGSNQPQHF. The CDR3 region has the DNA TGTGCCAGTAGCTTGGACAGTGGTAGCAATCAGCCCCAGCATTTT. The J gene is TRBJ1-5, the V gene TRBV19, with D perhaps matching TRBD1 (6 bases). Trimming removed 6 bases from V and 0 bases from J, with 12 bases in between. Germline V gene lookup returns CDR1 LNHDA and CDR2 SQIVND (reference sequence). The CDR3 consists of 15 residues. Together with reference TRBV19 and TRBJ1-5, the CDR3 gives the full variable domain: DGGITQSPKYLFRKEGQNVTLSCEQNLNHDAMYWYRQDPGQGLRLIYYSQIVNDFQKGDIAEGYSVSREKKESFPLTVTSAQKNPTAFYLCASSLDSGSNQPQHFGDGTRLSIL.

This chain connects TRBV27 to TRBJ1-5, with 8 bases lining up with TRBD1. Germline assignment: CDR1 MNHEY and CDR2 SMNVEV (reference sequence). The trim removed 3 bases at V and 0 bases at J, leaving 7 bases unmatched. The CDR3 is made up of 17 amino acids. The CDR3 protein is CASSLSRGPYSNQPQHF. The CDR3 DNA is TGTGCCAGCAGTTTGAGCAGGGGGCCATATAGCAATCAGCCCCAGCATTTT.

V is TRBV19 and J is TRBJ1-1, with 8 bases that match TRBD1. The CDR3 is 18 amino acids. Germline-derived CDR1 and CDR2 are LNHDA and SQIVND (reference sequence). V dropped 7 bases and J dropped 0; count of bases not matched to a gene: 16. The DNA for the CDR3 is TGTGCCAGTACCGATATACAGGGGGGTATTTCGGTGAACACTGAAGCTTTCTTT. Residues: CASTDIQGGISVNTEAFF.

This chain links TRBV21-1 with TRBJ2-1; the D segment call TRBD1 is taken from the table without a DNA check. TRBV21-1 has pseudogene status. The CDR3 is 15 residues long. The CDR3 coding sequence is TGTGCCAGCAGGATCGACAGGAGGAACTACAATGAGCAGTTCTTC. Translating gives CASRIDRRNYNEQFF.

This chain links TRBV4-2 with TRBJ2-7, with 8 bases matching TRBD2. The length of the CDR3 is 16 residues. Germline trimming cut 2 bases from V and 2 bases from J; bases unmatched to any gene: 8. CDR1 and CDR2 from the germline V gene are LGHNA and YNFKEQ. The DNA for the CDR3 is TGTGCCAGCAGCCAACATGGACTAGCTGCGACCTACGAGCAGTACTTC. Translation gives CASSQHGLAATYEQYF.

The V and J genes are TRBV18 and TRBJ2-7; the match to TRBD2 covers 11 bases. The CDR3 sequence is 15 residues long. V lost 2 bases, J lost 2 bases, and 2 bases stayed unmatched. Germline CDR1 and CDR2: KGHSH and LQKENI. CDR3 DNA sequence: TGTGCCAGCTCACCAGGGACTAGCGGAACCTACGAGCAGTACTTC. Protein product: CASSPGTSGTYEQYF.

This clone was picked up one time. The rearrangement links TRBV5-1 to TRBJ2-1, with 9 bases aligning to TRBD1. Looked up from germline, CDR1 is SGHRS and CDR2 is YFSETQ. The CDR3 totals 15 residues. V lost 0 bases, J lost 7 bases, and 5 bases stayed unmatched. The CDR3 here is CASSLEGTGSNEQFF. The CDR3 DNA reads TGCGCCAGCAGCTTGGAGGGGACAGGGTCGAATGAGCAGTTCTTC.

DNA of the CDR3: TGTGCCATCAGTGAGCCGACTTCCTTGACAGAGAACTACAATGAGCAGTTCTTC. It is translated as CAISEPTSLTENYNEQFF. V gene TRBV10-3 combines with J gene TRBJ2-1; D is possibly TRBD1 (5 bases). The germline V and J ends were trimmed by 2 bases and 3 bases, with 20 bases remaining between them. Germline loops: CDR1 ENHRY, CDR2 SYGVKD. This CDR3 is 18 amino acids long.

The chain employs TRBV3-1 (or the pseudogene TRBV3-2) and TRBJ2-3; D is possibly TRBD1 (6 bases). Germline lookup yields CDR1 LGHDT and CDR2 YNNKEL (reference sequence). The V gene lost 1 base and the J gene lost 0 bases, with 8 bases spanning the gap. The CDR3 is made up of 15 amino acids. The CDR3 loop reads CASSQAGTSTDTQYF. In DNA form, the CDR3 reads TGTGCCAGCAGCCAAGCCGGGACAAGCACAGATACGCAGTATTTT.

This clone was recorded at least ten times. This rearrangement joins TRBV6-5 to TRBJ2-7; 7 bases align to TRBD1. V trimming: 2 bases; J trimming: 3 bases; junction bases outside the gene matches: 1. CDR1 and CDR2 (germline): MNHEY, SVGAGI. This CDR3 has 13 amino acids. The CDR3 is CASSYRQGYEQYF. The CDR3 DNA follows: TGTGCCAGCAGTTACCGACAGGGCTACGAGCAGTACTTC.

This chain links TRBV18 with TRBJ1-2; 12 positions match TRBD1. Germline V gene sequence: CDR1 KGHSH, CDR2 LQKENI. The CDR3 covers 14 residues. V was pared by 6 bases and J by 10 bases, with 9 bases of the junction left unmatched. CDR3 DNA sequence: TGTGCCAGCTCCGGGGACAGGGGGCTGAGGGACTACACCTTC. Its protein product is CASSGDRGLRDYTF.

V is TRBV20-1 and J is TRBJ1-1, with D uncertain. The CDR3 is 11 residues long. Germline lookup yields CDR1 DFQATT and CDR2 SNEGSKA (reference sequence). The V gene lost 5 bases and the J gene lost 5 bases, with 9 bases spanning the gap. CDR3 nucleotide sequence: TGCAGTGCTGAGGAAGAGACTGAAGCTTTCTTT. This translates into CSAEEETEAFF.

This chain connects TRBV7-3 to TRBJ2-1, with D uncertain. The germline CDR1 and CDR2 sequences are SGHTA and FQGTGA. The CDR3 runs 14 residues. Trimming pared 2 bases from V and 6 bases from J, leaving 11 bases between. The CDR3 DNA follows: TGTGCCAGCAGCTTAGGGCAGCTTCTCAATGAGCAGTTCTTC. Protein: CASSLGQLLNEQFF.

The chain uses TRBV24-1 and TRBJ2-7; a weak D match, TRBD1 (5 bases). The ends were cut back, 4 bases at V and 4 bases at J, with 16 bases in the middle. The CDR3 extends over 15 amino acids. Looked up from germline, CDR1 is KGHDR and CDR2 is SFDVKD. The CDR3 sequence is CATSDDSSAPYEQYF. CDR3 sequence (DNA): TGTGCCACCAGTGACGACAGTAGTGCCCCGTACGAGCAGTACTTC.

The chain combines TRBV20-1 with TRBJ2-1; 10 bases match TRBD2. The junction had 9 bases not matched to a gene; V was cut back by 3 bases and J by 10 bases. This CDR3 is built from 14 residues. From germline, CDR1 is DFQATT and CDR2 SNEGSKA (reference sequence). The CDR3 DNA reads as TGCAGTGCTAGTATGTTGCTAGCGGGGGCAGAGCAGTTCTTC. Its translation is CSASMLLAGAEQFF.

The V call is TRBV27, the J call TRBJ2-1, with a possible D match to TRBD2 (5 bases). The V end lost 0 bases, the J end lost 4 bases, and 10 bases lay between the germline ends. Germline assignment: CDR1 MNHEY and CDR2 SMNVEV (reference sequence). CDR3 size: 15 residues. The CDR3 DNA reads TGTGCCAGCAGTTTATCGAGGGAGACTTACAATGAGCAGTTCTTC. Encoded protein: CASSLSRETYNEQFF.

V and J are TRBV2 and TRBJ1-1; D might be TRBD1 (6 bases). V lost 7 bases and J lost 7, with 16 bases in between. Germline CDR1 SNHLY, CDR2 FYNNEI. There are 13 residues in the CDR3. DNA of the CDR3: TGTGCCAGCACTCTAGGGGGGGGTCTTGAAGCTTTCTTT. Its translation is CASTLGGGLEAFF.

This rearrangement joins TRBV7-2 to TRBJ2-3; 12 nucleotides agree with TRBD2. The germline gives CDR1 SGHTA, CDR2 FQGNSA. With V trimmed by 5 bases and J by 4 bases, 7 bases remained unmatched. The CDR3 loop spans 16 amino acids. The CDR3 DNA reads as TGTGCCAGCAGCATCACTAGCGGGGGGCGTCCAGATACGCAGTATTTT. It is translated as CASSITSGGRPDTQYF.

This rearrangement joins TRBV5-1 to TRBJ1-4; TRBD1 agrees at 7 bases. V lost 4 bases and J lost 3; bases outside the gene matches: 12. Germline V lookup: CDR1 SGHRS, CDR2 YFSETQ. The CDR3 covers 17 residues. The CDR3 DNA reads as TGCGCCAGCAGCCGACAGGGAAGGGGGCCCTCTAATGAAAAACTGTTTTTT. This encodes CASSRQGRGPSNEKLFF.

The CDR3 loop reads CASSKGLAGADTQYF. CDR3 nucleotide sequence: TGTGCCAGCAGCAAGGGACTAGCGGGAGCAGATACGCAGTATTTT. The chain is built from TRBV5-6 and TRBJ2-3, with 14 nucleotides matching TRBD2. Losses at the gene ends were 4 bases for V and 4 bases for J; bases not matched to a gene: 2. CDR1 and CDR2 (germline): SGHDT, YYEEEE. The length of the CDR3 is 15 residues.

J is TRBJ1-3 and V is TRBV6-5; D possibly corresponds to TRBD1 (5 bases). Germline CDR1 is MNHEY and CDR2 is SVGAGI. V was shortened by 5 bases and J by 4 bases, with 12 bases between the two germline ends. The CDR3 totals 14 residues. The CDR3 DNA follows: TGTGCCAGCAGTCCGGGGGTGGCAGGAAACACCATATATTTT. Translating gives CASSPGVAGNTIYF.

This chain joins TRBV9 and TRBJ2-7; D remains ambiguous. CDR3 size: 14 residues. Trimming shortened V by 0 bases and J by 1 base, and 8 bases separated the two germline ends. Germline loops: CDR1 SGDLS, CDR2 YYNGEE. CDR3 amino acids: CASSVVDSSYEQYF. CDR3 nucleotide sequence: TGTGCCAGCAGCGTAGTTGACTCTTCCTACGAGCAGTACTTC. The full variable domain, with the rest looked up from reference TRBV9 and TRBJ2-7, is DSGVTQTPKHLITATGQRVTLRCSPRSGDLSVYWYQQSLDQGLQFLIQYYNGEERAKGNILERFSAQQFPDLHSELNLSSLELGDSALYFCASSVVDSSYEQYFGPGTRLTVT.

The chain uses TRBV4-1 and TRBJ2-5; the D gene is possibly TRBD1 (6 bases). Trimming removed 1 base from V and 1 base from J, with 10 bases in between. Per germline, CDR1 MGHRA and CDR2 YSYEKL. This CDR3 has 15 residues. The CDR3 DNA follows: TGCGCCAGCAGCCAAGGAGACAGGAGCCAAGAGACCCAGTACTTC. Translation gives CASSQGDRSQETQYF.

With respect to this clone: Other DNA sequences from this sample encode an identical CDR3 as well. The chain uses TRBV9 and TRBJ2-3; TRBD1 agrees at 7 bases. This CDR3 has 15 residues. The ends lost 2 bases at V and 5 bases at J; junction bases unmatched: 8. Per the germline V gene, CDR1 is SGDLS and CDR2 is YYNGEE. DNA of the CDR3: TGTGCCAGCAGCGTCTTAGGGACAGCTGGAGATACGCAGTATTTT. This codes for CASSVLGTAGDTQYF.

The genes are TRBV5-4 and TRBJ2-6; 10 bases align to TRBD1. Germline V gene data show CDR1 as SGHNT and CDR2 as YYREEE (reference sequence). V shed 4 bases and J 1 base; nucleotides not matched to a gene: 8. The CDR3 is 18 amino acids. This CDR3 reads CASSPRQGALSGANVLTF. CDR3 DNA sequence: TGTGCCAGCAGCCCCAGACAGGGGGCATTATCTGGGGCCAACGTCCTGACTTTC.

The V and J genes are TRBV2 and TRBJ1-4, with no clear D. V lost 6 bases and J 7 bases, leaving 9 bases between the germline ends. Germline values: CDR1 SNHLY, CDR2 FYNNEI. The CDR3 loop spans 12 amino acids. CDR3 region: CASSLLSEKLFF. The CDR3 DNA is TGTGCCAGCAGCCTGCTTAGTGAAAAACTGTTTTTT.

The chain joins TRBV7-2 to TRBJ2-3; tentative D call: TRBD2 (6 bases). The CDR3 extends over 15 amino acids. In germline, CDR1 is SGHTA, CDR2 FQGNSA. V shed 5 bases and J shed 4 bases, with 16 bases lying between them. CDR3 region: CASSGGYGSADTQYF. The CDR3 region has the DNA TGTGCCAGCAGCGGCGGCTACGGGAGTGCAGATACGCAGTATTTT.

This chain's CDR3 is CASSPLRGQGSTTEAFF. The CDR3 DNA is TGTGCCAGCTCACCTCTAAGGGGACAGGGGTCTACCACTGAAGCTTTCTTT. The chain links TRBV18 to TRBJ1-1; 10 nucleotides align to TRBD1. V shed 3 bases and J 4 bases; nucleotides not matched to a gene: 11. Germline V lookup: CDR1 KGHSH, CDR2 LQKENI. This CDR3 has 17 residues.

The rearrangement links TRBV19 to TRBJ1-1; weak D call: TRBD1 (6 bases). Germline loops: CDR1 LNHDA, CDR2 SQIVND (reference sequence). This CDR3 spans 14 amino acids. Trimming left V 3 bases short and J 2 bases short, with 10 bases between. CDR3 coding DNA: TGTGCCAGTAGTATGAGGGGGATTAACACTGAAGCTTTCTTT. Protein product: CASSMRGINTEAFF.